This TCR beta chain was identified during a study of human CD8 memory T cell subsets. The CDR3 has 12 residues. Germline assignment: CDR1 SQVTM and CDR2 ANQGSEA. Study-level results: Clonotypes that made up the stem-like memory T cell repertoire overlapped minimally with the precursor exhausted T cell repertoire. Measured by normalized Shannon-Wiener diversity, stem-like memory and precursor exhausted T cells were similarly high in diversity, which was not the case for effector memory cells.

Production of TCR beta libraries used UMI-labeled 5' RACE as the method. For each CDR3 protein, TCRdb gives one entry from its re-call of the 5' RACE reads, without DNA. This sample carries thousands of distinct CDR3 sequences, with more than 20% going to the ten biggest clones. Details on this clonotype: The antigen is not known.

The chain joins TRBV29-1 to TRBJ1-2; the D gene TCRdb calls, TRBD1, cannot be checked with no DNA. The clonotype comes from a human donor in good health. Sequenced sample: CD8+ effector memory T cells (TEM) sorted from PBMCs. Specified subset: effector memory CD8 T cells, CCR7- CD45RO+ CD95+. The chain's CDR3 is CSVARQAGGYTF.